This T cell receptor (beta chain) was recorded in a study of blood T cells in healthy people across ages (dated by TCRdb to between 2014 and 2017). The study in broad terms: Template switching captured roughly one uniquely barcoded TCR beta cDNA molecule per two T cells in model experiments. Using the same blood draw, the study looked at two additional independent replicas of 1 million unique cDNA reads for two donors, one aged 18 to 30 and the other aged 80 or older. Using deep sequencing normalized with unique cDNA molecular identifiers, the study measured how TCR beta repertoire diversity changes with age. The donors were split into four age groups: young (average 16 years), middle-aged (roughly 42), aged (more than 60) and long-lived (approximately 80). Here is what the overall study found, with its caveats: Conclusive comparison of naive and antigen-experienced compartments was prevented by the profiling of bulk unsorted PBMCs. Observed TCR beta diversity per million T cells fell roughly linearly with age, and a significant reduction was already apparent by age around 40. Estimates of total diversity from one million sequenced T cells were regarded as lower bounds and underestimates. Compared with the aged group, more naive CD4+ T cells, fewer expanded clones and increased TCR diversity were shown by the long-lived group, suggesting age selection. Observed TCR beta diversity correlated strongly with the percentage of naive T cells measured by flow cytometry. Because the CMV infection status of the donors was unknown, age-related changes in expanded clonotypes may potentially have been confounded.

Donors were 39 systemically healthy Caucasian individuals from Russia aged roughly 6 to 90 years. Each donor gave 8 to 10 milliliters of peripheral blood, drawn into EDTA-treated Vacutainer tubes. Ficoll-Paque density-gradient centrifugation was used to isolate PBMCs, with at least 7 million obtained per sample. Total RNA was extracted from PBMCs with Trizol reagent, with at least 5.5 micrograms obtained per sample. The percentages of naive CD45RAhigh/CD27high T cells were determined by flow cytometry on a PBMC aliquot from every donor. Comment on this clonotype: Its antigen is still unknown. No base qualities exist here, and no much larger clone lies one base off it.

As encoded in the germline V gene, CDR1 is SGHAT while CDR2 is FQNNGV. The CDR3, from cysteine to phenylalanine, totals 16 residues. The retained sequence is limited to the CDR3, 48 bases, with the frame set at the first base. V is reduced by 3 bases and J by 0 bases, leaving a spacing of 12 bases between them. Receptor amplification or capture employed 5' RACE. Sequencing relied on an Illumina HiSeq 2500. A second PCR of roughly 7 to 11 cycles was performed with a sample-barcoded 5' primer and a J-beta primer mix. A template-switch 5' adaptor carrying 12 random nucleotides introduced a unique molecular identifier onto each TCR beta cDNA molecule. Each sample yielded at least 3 million CDR3-containing paired-end reads. All of the RNA was converted into first-strand cDNA using the Mint cDNA synthesis kit, with a TRBC-specific oligonucleotide serving as the primer. All cDNA was treated with uracil-DNA glycosylase and then went through a first 18-cycle PCR with the universal primers M1SS and BC2_uni_R. The authors' pipeline ran thus. For normalization, 1 million high-quality reads, each with a distinct molecular identifier, were randomly selected from each sample. Reads sharing molecular identifiers were discarded rather than binned into consensus sequences. MiTCR, with a Q25 quality threshold and the strictest error-elimination algorithm, was used for CDR3 identification, clonotype clustering and error correction. A nonparametric unseen species model with Euler transformation was used to estimate lower-bound total TCR beta diversity. TCRdb handled the public reads itself, with Q25 trimming in fastp and clone calling in MiXCR, and kept productive beta chains. All rows with the same CDR3 protein become a single entry with the most common DNA and genes. The V and J calls were not made by the authors but by TCRdb's processing. This sample comprises 1 million or so distinct CDR3 sequences, less than 25% of them detected only once. The ten top clones hold 0.65% to 0.95% of the sample.

The data also belong to a second study, concerning T cells of mothers and their children. As the second paper documents: The donors were nine systemically healthy Caucasian individuals, made up of three mothers and their six children. cDNA synthesis used all of the extracted RNA, with about 1.5 ug of RNA in each 15 ul reaction. In the second PCR, sample barcodes and 2-4 random nucleotides were introduced via the M1S primer. Over 8 million TCR beta CDR3 reads were obtained for each mother, and about 3 million reads were obtained for each child. In both related and unrelated pairs, thymic selection shapes the output of TCR recombination in a similar way, with inherited differences having only a minor effect. Normalized repertoire overlap was always slightly but never significantly higher in related than unrelated mother-child pairs. No persistent microchimeric T cell clones were detected, at a sensitivity of 80 to 100 clones per million clonotypes. In the study, deep NGS was used to compare the TCR beta repertoires of mothers and children, and features distinguishing related mother-child pairs from unrelated individuals were sought. The mean age was roughly 36 +/- 4 years for the mothers and about 12 +/- 4 years for the children. Libraries were sequenced on Illumina HiSeq 2000 with 100+100 nt paired-end reads after adapter ligation with NEBNext reagents. Mother and child libraries were prepared a month apart and sequenced in separate runs to prevent cross-contamination. For each donor, somewhere between about 450,000 and 2,200,000 distinct TCR beta clonotypes were identified. Naive TCR beta clonotypes were estimated from low-frequency clonotypes matched to each donor's FACS-determined naive share, without sorting.

The V gene is TRBV11-2 and the J gene is TRBJ2-1, and TRBD1 may be the D gene, going by 6 matching bases. This TCR derives from a girl aged 2 to 10 in good health. Source material: blood. The sequenced DNA is TGTGCCAGCAGCTTCCCAGAGGACAGCTCCTACAATGAGCAGTTCTTC. The encoded protein is CASSFPEDSSYNEQFF.